The TCR beta chain described here comes from a study of cytomegalovirus exposure and HLA in healthy donors. Study results and limitations: In a later analysis, at a false discovery rate of 0.05, 17,000 or so TCR beta sequences were associated with HLA alleles.

Amplification used 60 Vbeta primers and 13 Jbeta primers. Assay used: immunoSEQ multiplex PCR; TCRdb lists only in-frame clones, some missing. The sample shows more than 110,000 clones, roughly 78% of them seen only once. As regards this clone: The antigen is unknown.

This receptor was taken from a man aged 25-45 years in good health and CMV-seronegative. Sequencing was done on a sample of PBMCs.

The CDR3 sequence: CASSQEFDSSYEQYF. The CDR3 DNA reads as TGCGCCAGCAGCCAAGAATTTGATAGCTCCTACGAGCAGTACTTC. The genes are TRBV4-1 and TRBJ2-7; unclear D gene. V was pared by 0 bases and J by 0 bases, with 9 bases between. The germline CDR1 and CDR2 sequences are MGHRA and YSYEKL. The CDR3 has 15 amino acids.